The 6 T cell receptor beta chains below come from one sample, sequenced in a study of multiple sclerosis patients with progressive multifocal leukoencephalopathy. The data were produced by immunoSEQ multiplex PCR, yet TCRdb's version contains in-frame clones alone and is incomplete. The table includes fewer than 40,000 clones, roughly 87% detected once. Time point reported: time of PML onset. Specimen: PBMCs, collected from a patient treated with natalizumab. Source of these receptors: a human donor with progressive multifocal leukoencephalopathy.

The chain uses TRBV7-9 and TRBJ1-4; D not resolved. V shed 5 bases and J shed 7 bases, with 23 bases lying between them. The CDR3 totals 17 residues. Germline lookup yields CDR1 SEHNR and CDR2 FQNEAQ (reference sequence). The CDR3 DNA is TGTGCCAGCAGCCCAAGAGGCATTGCACCCTGGGGTGAAAAACTGTTTTTT. Its translation is CASSPRGIAPWGEKLFF.

The chain uses TRBV9 and TRBJ1-3, with D maybe TRBD1 (6 bases). The CDR3 sequence is 15 residues long. V lost 0 bases, J lost 2 bases, and 9 bases lay in between. Germline V lookup: CDR1 SGDLS, CDR2 YYNGEE. The CDR3 nucleotides are TGTGCCAGCAGCGTAGTGGGGGGCACTGGAAACACCATATATTTT. Translated: CASSVVGGTGNTIYF.

V usage is TRBV30 and J usage is TRBJ2-2; no clear D. V lost 2 bases, J lost 6 bases, and 13 bases lay in between. The CDR3 spans 14 residues. Germline loops: CDR1 GTSNPN, CDR2 SVGIG (reference sequence). The CDR3 DNA is TGTGCCTGGAGTCCTCTAACTTCGGCCGGGGAGCTGTTTTTT. Translating gives CAWSPLTSAGELFF.

This clone was seen only once. The chain couples TRBV5-4 to TRBJ1-2; TRBD1 aligns across 9 bases. Per the germline V gene, CDR1 is SGHNT and CDR2 is YYREEE (reference sequence). The V and J ends lost 4 bases and 2 bases, in that order; junction bases with no gene match: 6. This CDR3 has 15 amino acids. Written as DNA, the CDR3 is TGTGCCAGCAGCCCGTCTGGGACAGGGAACTATGGCTACACCTTC. This gives the protein CASSPSGTGNYGYTF.

The chain recombines TRBV7-2 with TRBJ2-5, with TRBD1 matching 9 bases. The last part of the DNA fits TRBJ2-7 better; the J call may be wrong. Germline V CDR1 and CDR2: SGHTA, FQGNSA. This CDR3 has 15 residues. The CDR3 DNA is TGTGCCAGCAGCTTAGGAACAGGGGGCAACTACGAGCAGTACTTC. Translating it yields CASSLGTGGNYEQYF.

The V gene is TRBV5-4, the J gene TRBJ2-1, with 10 bases fitting TRBD2. Trimming cost V 1 base and J 9 bases; bases outside gene matches: 4. This CDR3 has 14 amino acids. Per the germline V gene, CDR1 is SGHNT and CDR2 is YYREEE (reference sequence). CDR3 sequence: CASSLTSGNGEQFF. The CDR3, as DNA: TGTGCCAGCAGCTTGACTAGCGGGAATGGTGAGCAGTTCTTC.